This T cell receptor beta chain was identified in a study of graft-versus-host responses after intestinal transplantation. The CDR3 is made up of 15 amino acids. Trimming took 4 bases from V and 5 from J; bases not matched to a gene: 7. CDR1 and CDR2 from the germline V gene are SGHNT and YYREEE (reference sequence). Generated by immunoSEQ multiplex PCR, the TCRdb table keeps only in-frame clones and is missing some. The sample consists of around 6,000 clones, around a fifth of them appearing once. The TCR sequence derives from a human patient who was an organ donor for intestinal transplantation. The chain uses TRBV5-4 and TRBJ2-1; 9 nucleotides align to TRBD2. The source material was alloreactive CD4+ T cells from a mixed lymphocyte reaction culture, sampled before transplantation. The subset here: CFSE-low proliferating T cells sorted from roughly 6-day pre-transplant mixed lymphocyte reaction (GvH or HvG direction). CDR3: CASSQAGGWNNEQFF. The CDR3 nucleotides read TGTGCCAGCAGCCAAGCGGGGGGCTGGAACAATGAGCAGTTCTTC. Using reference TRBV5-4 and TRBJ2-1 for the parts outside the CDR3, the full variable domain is ETGVTQSPTHLIKTRGQQVTLRCSSQSGHNTVSWYQQALGQGPQFIFQYYREEENGRGNFPPRFSGLQFPNYSSELNVNALELDDSALYLCASSQAGGWNNEQFFGPGTRLTVL.